This T cell receptor (beta chain) was captured in a study of lymphopenia after photon versus proton radiotherapy. Germline V gene sequence: CDR1 MNHEY, CDR2 SVGAGI. The CDR3 is made up of 14 amino acids. Trimming removed 7 bases from V and 0 bases from J; junction bases left unmatched: 5. The method was immunoSEQ multiplex PCR; TCRdb's version includes in-frame clones alone and lacks a portion of them. The sample shows about 30,000 clones, 85% to 90% of them seen only once. The sample was peripheral blood, taken from a patient treated with photon-based radiotherapy. The sequence was collected from a woman aged 50 to 65 with pancreatic cancer. The V call is TRBV6-5, the J call TRBJ1-1, with TRBD1 matching 7 bases. DNA of the CDR3: TGTGCCAGCAAGGACAGGACAATGAACACTGAAGCTTTCTTT. Amino acid sequence: CASKDRTMNTEAFF.